This is a list of T cell receptor beta chains from one sample in a study of T-cell reconstitution after alpha-beta-depleted transplantation in children. TCRdb re-called the PCR reads with MiXCR, one entry per CDR3 protein. The sample lists some 240,000 distinct CDR3 sequences; around 12% were seen once. The sample consisted of PBMCs from the stem cell graft donor, taken from the stem cell graft. The source is a human donor who donated a stem cell graft to a child with acute lymphoblastic leukemia. The CDR3 runs from the conserved cysteine through the conserved F or W. The D gene is left open where the match is weak. Clone size is not always given. Where it is, it says once, few, many or a class for expanded clones.

cdr3_aa cdr3_nt clone_size j_call d_call v_call cdr3_length
CATSRAGQGAYEQYF TGTGCCACCAGCAGAGCGGGACAGGGGGCCTACGAGCAGTACTTC many TRBJ2-7 TRBD1 TRBV15 15
CASSPPGGTNEQFF TGCGCCAGCAGCCCCCCGGGCGGTACTAATGAGCAGTTCTTC many TRBJ2-1 - TRBV5-1 14
CASSLGGVPGQGLAGYTF TGTGCCAGCAGCTTGGGTGGAGTCCCGGGACAGGGGTTGGCTGGCTACACCTTC many TRBJ1-2 TRBD1 TRBV11-1 18
CASSPRTGRIAYEQYF TGTGCCAGCAGCCCAAGGACAGGGCGGATTGCCTACGAGCAGTACTTC many TRBJ2-7 TRBD1 TRBV28 16
CASSSGPGRATQYF TGTGCCAGCAGCTCCGGGCCAGGGCGGGCGACCCAGTACTTC many TRBJ2-5 - TRBV9 14
CASSPGVLRQPQHF TGTGCCAGCAGCCCCGGGGTCTTACGGCAGCCCCAGCATTTT - TRBJ1-5 - TRBV5-6 14
CASSPRGGPYEQYF TGTGCCAGCAGCCCTAGAGGGGGGCCCTACGAGCAGTACTTC many TRBJ2-7 - TRBV12-3/TRBV12-4 14
CAWSVLLGNIQYF TGTGCCTGGAGTGTACTCCTGGGAAACATTCAGTACTTC many TRBJ2-4 - TRBV30 13
CASSSTASREDYNEQFF TGTGCCAGCAGCTCAACAGCTTCGCGGGAGGATTACAATGAGCAGTTCTTC few TRBJ2-1 TRBD2 TRBV7-9 17
CSATNPLSSYEQYF TGCAGTGCTACTAACCCTCTAAGCTCCTACGAGCAGTACTTC - TRBJ2-7 - TRBV20-1 14
CASSLPVYSGNTIYF TGTGCCAGCAGTTTACCGGTCTACTCTGGAAACACCATATATTTT many TRBJ1-3 - TRBV28 15
CASLNAGGRPTEAFF TGTGCCAGCCTGAATGCGGGGGGCAGGCCCACTGAAGCTTTCTTT many TRBJ1-1 - TRBV14 15
CASSPTKNIQYF TGTGCCAGCAGCCCCACTAAAAACATTCAGTACTTC many TRBJ2-4 - TRBV7-8 12
CASSVDRGSGNTIYF TGTGCCAGCAGCGTAGACAGAGGTTCCGGAAACACCATATATTTT many TRBJ1-3 - TRBV9 15
CASSVGGTGGANQPQHF TGTGCCAGCAGCGTTGGGGGGACAGGGGGCGCGAATCAGCCCCAGCATTTT many TRBJ1-5 TRBD1 TRBV28 17
CASSYELGYSPLHF TGTGCCAGCAGTTACGAATTAGGGTACTCACCCCTCCACTTT many TRBJ1-6 - TRBV6-5 14
CSARDASGTDNSPLHF TGCAGTGCTAGAGACGCTTCGGGGACGGACAATTCACCCCTCCACTTT many TRBJ1-6 - TRBV20-1 16
CASSLNSGGNTGELFF TGTGCCAGCAGCTTAAATAGCGGAGGGAACACCGGGGAGCTGTTTTTT many TRBJ2-2 - TRBV7-9 16
CASSPRASTYNEQFF TGCGCCAGCAGCCCGAGGGCCAGTACCTACAATGAGCAGTTCTTC many TRBJ2-1 - TRBV5-1 15
CSARDLGSSGNTIYF TGCAGTGCTAGAGATTTGGGGAGCTCTGGAAACACCATATATTTT many TRBJ1-3 - TRBV20-1 15
CASSLWKGYEQYF TGTGCCAGCAGTTTATGGAAGGGATACGAGCAGTACTTC many TRBJ2-7 - TRBV28 13
CSVEDRTWPYGYTF TGCAGCGTTGAAGACCGGACATGGCCCTATGGCTACACCTTT - TRBJ1-2 - TRBV29-1 14
CSVEPGPTGEKLFF TGCAGCGTTGAACCGGGGCCTACTGGGGAAAAACTGTTTTTT - TRBJ1-4 - TRBV29-1 14
CAWSFQGNTQPQHF TGTGCCTGGAGTTTTCAGGGGAACACTCAGCCCCAGCATTTT - TRBJ1-5 - TRBV30 14
CSARDLEEVTEAFF TGCAGTGCTAGAGATCTGGAAGAGGTCACTGAAGCTTTCTTT many TRBJ1-1 - TRBV20-1 14
CAISKETIQGADTQYF TGTGCCATCAGTAAGGAAACAATACAGGGGGCGGATACGCAGTATTTT few TRBJ2-3 TRBD1 TRBV10-3 16
CSVGRSYEQYF TGCAGCGTTGGGAGGTCCTACGAGCAGTACTTC many TRBJ2-7 - TRBV29-1 11
CASSGGYDRSYNEQFF TGCGCCAGCAGCGGGGGATATGACCGCTCCTACAATGAGCAGTTCTTC many TRBJ2-1 - TRBV5-1 16
CASSRVTRTGANVLTF TGTGCCAGCAGCCGAGTGACACGGACTGGGGCCAACGTCCTGACTTTC many TRBJ2-6 - TRBV4-2 16
CASSSNRVNTEAFF TGTGCCAGCAGCTCCAACAGGGTGAACACTGAAGCTTTCTTT many TRBJ1-1 - TRBV7-2 14
CASSLDPSSEQYF TGTGCCAGCAGCTTGGACCCGAGTTCCGAGCAGTACTTC many TRBJ2-7 - TRBV11-2 13
CASWGQNQETQYF TGTGCCAGCTGGGGACAGAACCAAGAGACCCAGTACTTC many TRBJ2-5 TRBD1 TRBV7-9 13
CAIGSVNEKLFF TGTGCCATCGGCAGCGTAAATGAAAAACTGTTTTTT many TRBJ1-4 - TRBV10-3 12
CASSQYPLSGSRTDTQYF TGTGCCAGCAGTCAATATCCTCTTAGCGGGAGTAGGACAGATACGCAGTATTTT many TRBJ2-3 TRBD2 TRBV6-1 18
CASSLVASGRAANTGELFF TGTGCCAGCAGCTTAGTGGCTAGCGGGAGGGCGGCGAACACCGGGGAGCTGTTTTTT many TRBJ2-2 TRBD2 TRBV7-8 19
CSATGGRGEPGELFF TGCAGTGCCACCGGTGGCAGGGGCGAACCCGGGGAGCTGTTTTTT many TRBJ2-2 - TRBV20-1 15
CASSQAAGELFF TGTGCCAGCAGTCAGGCGGCCGGGGAGCTGTTTTTT many TRBJ2-2 - TRBV28 12
CASSGTGDGGGGWDDNSPLHF TGTGCCAGTTCGGGGACAGGGGATGGTGGAGGTGGTTGGGACGATAATTCACCCCTCCACTTT few TRBJ1-6 TRBD1 TRBV25-1 21
CASTKVGTGSYEQYF TGTGCCAGCACCAAGGTCGGGACAGGTTCCTACGAGCAGTACTTC many TRBJ2-7 TRBD1 TRBV28 15
CASSRSQGDYSPLHF TGCGCCAGCAGCCGATCACAGGGGGATTATTCACCCCTCCACTTT many TRBJ1-6 TRBD1 TRBV4-3 15
CASSSQRTGVSEQYF TGTGCCAGCAGCTCCCAGCGGACAGGGGTTAGCGAGCAGTACTTC few TRBJ2-7 TRBD1 TRBV7-9 15
CASSPPAAYEQYF TGTGCCAGCAGCCCCCCGGCTGCCTACGAGCAGTACTTC few TRBJ2-7 - TRBV7-9 13
CASSLFPATDTQYF TGTGCCAGCAGCTTATTTCCGGCCACAGATACGCAGTATTTT many TRBJ2-3 - TRBV7-6 14
CASSQGGDRNQPQHF TGTGCCAGCAGCCAAGGGGGGGACCGCAATCAGCCCCAGCATTTT many TRBJ1-5 - TRBV3-1 15
CASSQVGSSTYEQYF TGTGCCAGCAGCCAAGTCGGCAGTAGCACCTACGAGCAGTACTTC - TRBJ2-7 - TRBV4-2 15
CASSPLSFNEQFF TGTGCCAGTAGTCCCCTAAGTTTCAATGAGCAGTTCTTC few TRBJ2-1 - TRBV19 13